Sequencing of this TCR beta chain was carried out in a study of cytomegalovirus exposure and HLA in healthy donors. Whole-study context: Unique TCRs from HLA-typed donors, about 85 million of them, were held in an early data release. Study outcomes and limitations: Cytomegalovirus status was reportedly diagnosed by the classifier with high specificity and sensitivity.

J gave up 3 bases and V 6 bases, and 5 bases lay outside the gene matches. This CDR3 is built from 14 residues. CDR1 and CDR2 (germline): MNHNS, SASEGT. Despite likely unrecorded immune exposures, the donors were nominally healthy at the time of sampling. This clone was observed a handful of times. The antigen is undetermined. 13 Jbeta primers and 60 Vbeta primers were used for the PCR. TCRdb keeps only in-frame clones here, not all; method: immunoSEQ multiplex PCR. The table lists some 95,000 clones, 55% to 85% of them singletons. The chain couples TRBV6-1 to TRBJ2-7, with 10 nucleotides matching TRBD1. Material for sequencing was PBMCs. This clonotype was sampled from a woman aged 18 to 35 in good health and CMV-seropositive. CDR3 nucleotides: TGTGCCAGCAGCCGGACAGGGGGGAGCTACGAGCAGTACTTC. This gives the protein CASSRTGGSYEQYF.